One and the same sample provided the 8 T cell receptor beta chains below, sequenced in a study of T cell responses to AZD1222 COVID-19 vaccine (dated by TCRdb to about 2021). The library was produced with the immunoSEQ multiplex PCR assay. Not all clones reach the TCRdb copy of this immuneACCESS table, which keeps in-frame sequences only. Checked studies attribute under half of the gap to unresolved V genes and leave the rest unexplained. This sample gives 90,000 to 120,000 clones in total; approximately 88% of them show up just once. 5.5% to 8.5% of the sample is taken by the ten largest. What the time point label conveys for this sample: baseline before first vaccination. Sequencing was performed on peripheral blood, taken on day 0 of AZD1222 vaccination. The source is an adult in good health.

The CDR3 DNA reads TGTGCCAGCAGTTTAGGCAGCTCTAACTATGGCTACACCTTC. Translated: CASSLGSSNYGYTF. The chain recombines TRBV27 with TRBJ1-2; D call uncertain. V gave up 2 bases and J gave up 0 bases, with 7 bases separating them. Germline V CDR1 and CDR2: MNHEY, SMNVEV (reference sequence). The CDR3 is made up of 14 amino acids.

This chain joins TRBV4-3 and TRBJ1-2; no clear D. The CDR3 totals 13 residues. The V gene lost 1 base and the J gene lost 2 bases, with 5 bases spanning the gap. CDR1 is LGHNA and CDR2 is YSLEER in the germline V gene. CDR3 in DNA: TGCGCCAGCAGCCAAGGGCTCAACTATGGCTACACCTTC. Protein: CASSQGLNYGYTF.

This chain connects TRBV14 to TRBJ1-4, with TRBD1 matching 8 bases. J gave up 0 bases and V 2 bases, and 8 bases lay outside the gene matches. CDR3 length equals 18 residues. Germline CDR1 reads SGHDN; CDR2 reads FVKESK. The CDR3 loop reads CASSQLGQGVATNEKLFF. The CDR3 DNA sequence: TGTGCCAGCAGCCAACTCGGACAGGGCGTTGCAACTAATGAAAAACTGTTTTTT.

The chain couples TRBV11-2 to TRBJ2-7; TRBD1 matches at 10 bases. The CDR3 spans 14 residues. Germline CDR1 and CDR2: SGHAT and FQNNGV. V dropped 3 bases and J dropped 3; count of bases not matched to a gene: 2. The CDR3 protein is CASSFGTGDYEQYF. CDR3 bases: TGTGCCAGCAGCTTCGGGACAGGGGACTACGAGCAGTACTTC.

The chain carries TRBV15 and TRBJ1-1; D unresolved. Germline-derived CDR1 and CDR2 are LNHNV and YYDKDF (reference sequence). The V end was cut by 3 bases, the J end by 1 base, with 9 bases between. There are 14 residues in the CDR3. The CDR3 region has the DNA TGTGCCACCAGCAGGGGGTTTGAGAACACTGAAGCTTTCTTT. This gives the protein CATSRGFENTEAFF.

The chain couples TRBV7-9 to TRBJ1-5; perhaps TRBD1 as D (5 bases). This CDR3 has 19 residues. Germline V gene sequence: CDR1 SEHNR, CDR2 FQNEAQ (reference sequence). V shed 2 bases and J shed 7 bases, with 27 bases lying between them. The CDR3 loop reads CASSLTGRGESTFGQPQHF. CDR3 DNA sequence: TGTGCCAGCAGCTTAACGGGTAGAGGGGAGTCAACTTTCGGCCAGCCCCAGCATTTT. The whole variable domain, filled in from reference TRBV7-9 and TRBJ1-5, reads DTGVSQNPRHKITKRGQNVTFRCDPISEHNRLYWYRQTLGQGPEFLTYFQNEAQLEKSRLLSDRFSAERPKGSFSTLEIQRTEQGDSAMYLCASSLTGRGESTFGQPQHFGDGTRLSIL.

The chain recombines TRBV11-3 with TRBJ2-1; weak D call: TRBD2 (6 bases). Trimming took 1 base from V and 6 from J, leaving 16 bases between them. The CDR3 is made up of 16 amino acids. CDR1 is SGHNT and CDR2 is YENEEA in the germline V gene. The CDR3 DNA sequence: TGTGCCAGCAGCTTAGCCTCTAGCGCCCTCGGCAATGAGCAGTTCTTC. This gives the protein CASSLASSALGNEQFF.

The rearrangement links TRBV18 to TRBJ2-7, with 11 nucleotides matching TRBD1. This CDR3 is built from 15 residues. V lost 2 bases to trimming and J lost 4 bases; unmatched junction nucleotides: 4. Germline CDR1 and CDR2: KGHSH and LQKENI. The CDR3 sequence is CASSPKGTGGYEQYF. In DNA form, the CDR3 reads TGTGCCAGCTCACCAAAGGGGACAGGGGGTTACGAGCAGTACTTC.